Given below is one TCR beta chain in context. The antigen remains undetermined. V was shortened by 1 base and J by 3 bases, with 7 bases between the two germline ends. Germline values: CDR1 SGHVS, CDR2 FQNEAQ. The CDR3 loop spans 14 amino acids. The data were obtained in a study of cytomegalovirus exposure and HLA in healthy donors. About the study: An early data release held 75 million to 100 million unique TCRs from HLA-typed donors.

PCR was performed using 60 Vbeta and 13 Jbeta primers. Repertoires were generated with immunoSEQ multiplex PCR, while TCRdb's copy carries only in-frame clones and drops some. The sample includes approximately 150,000 clones, approximately 79% of them seen just once. Study-wide results and caveats: A later analysis showed TCR association rates differing by HLA locus, peaking at DRB1 and lowest at HLA-C. Analyses of presence/absence relied on an assumption of roughly uniform sequencing depth across donors. A list of 150 or so TCR beta chains associated with cytomegalovirus was given.

This chain uses TRBV7-8 with TRBJ1-3; possible D gene TRBD1, 5 bases. The sample was PBMCs. The TCR sequence derives from a woman aged 25 to 39 in good health and CMV-seronegative. The CDR3 DNA sequence: TGTGCCAGCAGCTTAGACAGGCTTGGAAACACCATATATTTT. It codes for CASSLDRLGNTIYF. Looking up the rest from reference TRBV7-8 and TRBJ1-3 gives the full variable domain: GAGVSQSPRYKVAKRGQDVALRCDPISGHVSLFWYQQALGQGPEFLTYFQNEAQLDKSGLPSDRFFAERPEGSVSTLKIQRTQQEDSAVYLCASSLDRLGNTIYFGEGSWLTVV.